What follows is one T cell receptor (beta chain) and its context. The clone's antigen remains unknown. Base-call qualities are not available, and no considerably larger clone is one nucleotide away. Hyperthyroidism was considered stable if no progression to ophthalmopathy occurred within 18 months of follow-up. Patients with hyperthyroidism were aged 18 to 65 years, had been newly diagnosed, and had a disease duration of less than 2 months. Anyone with other autoimmune diseases, uncontrolled infections, pregnancy or lactation was excluded from the study. Clinical symptoms, serum thyroxine, TRAb, thyroid ultrasound and orbital computed tomography were used for diagnosis. Ficoll-Paque density gradient centrifugation was used to isolate PBMCs from about 10 ml of fresh peripheral blood. Total RNA was extracted with Trizol reagent and quality-checked on an Agilent 2100 Bioanalyzer. The entry originates in a study of Graves' ophthalmopathy and Graves' hyperthyroidism (dated by TCRdb to 2016 to 2019). Study-wide context: Peripheral blood samples were taken at the time of initial diagnosis, before any treatment was given. An independent validation cohort comprised 18 hyperthyroidism patients and over 15 patients who later progressed from hyperthyroidism to ophthalmopathy. To explore V-J signatures distinguishing ophthalmopathy from hyperthyroidism, a discovery set of around 100 patients (more than 40 ophthalmopathy, over 55 stable hyperthyroidism) was enrolled. The study used signatures of the TCR beta repertoire to tell Graves' ophthalmopathy apart from Graves' hyperthyroidism and to predict which patients would progress to ophthalmopathy. The roughly 91 discovery patients were randomly divided into training and test sets at a 7:3 ratio. In total, 135 blood samples were TCR-sequenced: fewer than 50 ophthalmopathy, approximately 75 hyperthyroidism and 17 hyperthyroidism-to-ophthalmopathy patients. In roughly 6 hyperthyroidism patients, T-cell repertoires of thyroid tissue and blood were compared. Following sampling, methimazole starting at 30 mg daily was administered to hyperthyroidism patients, and high-dose intravenous methylprednisolone was administered to ophthalmopathy patients.

CDR1 and CDR2, looked up from the germline V gene, are MNHEY and SVGEGT. Reading from cysteine to phenylalanine, the CDR3 counts 19 amino acids. The kept DNA is CDR3 alone, 57 bases in frame from the first base. The junction shows trimming of 3 bases on V and 0 bases on J, plus 21 bases between the germline ends. Results and caveats for the whole study, not just this receptor: In validation, the model predicted ophthalmopathy progression with more than 70% sensitivity and about 77% specificity; 12 predicted patients were CT-confirmed with GO in a median of 6.5 months. The 13-signature model separated ophthalmopathy from stable hyperthyroidism with 85% to 90% sensitivity and roughly 84% specificity in cross-validation, and 80%/75% in the test set. Sample size was not predetermined statistically, and investigators were not blinded to group allocation. Most expanded thyroid clonotypes with frequency above 0.001 were also detected in blood, suggesting blood repertoires may reflect the thyroid immune response.

For repertoire sequencing, the TCR beta CDR3 regions were amplified from RNA transcripts. The first round of RT-PCR was done with HTBI primers and the Qiagen OneStep RT-PCR kit, and was followed by a second round of multiplex PCR, then size selection and purification. Sequencing of the libraries was carried out on an Illumina HiSeq2000 in paired-end mode with 100 bp reads. As for the authors' bioinformatics: SOAPnuke was used to process the reads, removing any read that contained adapters or uncalled bases, had a mean Phred below 15, or lacked an exact match to the constant primer or identifier. COPE v1.2.5 was used to merge high-quality paired reads. Each unique nucleotide sequence was treated as a clonotype, and MiTCR v1.1 was used to align the clonotypes to the IMGT TRB V, D and J references. Analysis was restricted to V-J combinations with a frequency above 0.0001, which covered 99.2% of repertoires. For each V-J combination, a TCR clonal expansion and chaos score was defined as F50 clonal expansion divided by the chaos observed in the TCRdist matrix. Welch's t-statistics and random forest were used to reduce features to over ten V-J combinations, which were fed into a naive Bayes classifier. Thyroid-blood repertoire similarity was quantified with the Morisita-Horn index. The public reads were reanalyzed by TCRdb: fastp trimming at Q25, MiXCR alignment, in-frame beta chains only. CDR3 protein duplicates are merged, each entry listing the most common genes and DNA. The V and J calls reflect TCRdb's pipeline rather than the authors' work. Present in this sample are 350,000 to 450,000 distinct CDR3 sequences, more than 20% of which were seen just once. The ten largest make up approximately 3% of the sample.

The sequenced sample consisted of peripheral blood. This TCR came from a woman under 30 with stable Graves' hyperthyroidism. Donor details come from another sample of the same person, matched by shared clones. In this chain, TRBV6-2 or TRBV6-3 is recombined with TRBJ1-5; 5 matching bases give a weak D call of TRBD1. Here is the DNA: TGTGCCAGCAGTTATTCGACGGACATCAACCCTAATAGCAATCAGCCCCAGCATTTT. Its translation reads: CASSYSTDINPNSNQPQHF.